This passage covers 16 T cell receptor beta chains from one sample sequenced in a study of Ad26.COV2.S vaccination and SARS-CoV-2 variants. Treatment: around 19 received Ad26.COV2.S at low or high dose, single or two shots; about 5 received placebo; per-sample allocation not given. Sampling was performed 63 days after the first vaccine or placebo injection. The assay was immunoSEQ multiplex PCR, and TCRdb's table has in-frame clones only and misses some. This sample has some 390,000 clones, with approximately 91% found just once. The sequenced sample was peripheral blood, obtained in a trial of Ad26.COV2.S vaccine versus placebo. Receptors were obtained from a person between 18 and 65 years old who received the Ad26.COV2.S COVID-19 vaccine or a placebo.

The chain uses TRBV2 and TRBJ2-1; D is undetermined. The V end was cut by 4 bases, the J end by 4 bases, with 5 bases between. Germline V gene sequence: CDR1 SNHLY, CDR2 FYNNEI. This CDR3 has 12 residues. The CDR3, as DNA: TGTGCCAGCAGTGCGCAATACAATGAGCAGTTCTTC. Translation gives CASSAQYNEQFF.

The chain employs TRBV7-9 and TRBJ2-1; D uncertain. CDR3 length equals 10 residues. The V end was cut by 4 bases, the J end by 14 bases, with 9 bases between. Germline values: CDR1 SEHNR, CDR2 FQNEAQ (reference sequence). CDR3 region: CASSYEPEFF. The CDR3 nucleotides read TGTGCCAGCAGCTATGAACCAGAGTTCTTC.

The chain has TRBV15 and TRBJ2-3; 10 nucleotides match TRBD2. CDR3 size: 15 residues. Losses at the gene ends were 5 bases for V and 2 bases for J; bases not matched to a gene: 4. CDR1 LNHNV and CDR2 YYDKDF come from the germline V gene (reference sequence). CDR3 region: CATSPLAGPTDTQYF. The CDR3 DNA reads as TGTGCCACCAGCCCACTAGCGGGGCCCACAGATACGCAGTATTTT.

The chain has TRBV25-1 and TRBJ2-4; 7 nucleotides match TRBD2. From germline, CDR1 is MGHDK and CDR2 SYGVNS. Unmatched junction bases numbered 13, after V lost 7 bases and J lost 1 base. The CDR3 sequence is 17 residues long. The CDR3 nucleotides read TGTGCCAGCATTGATCCCGCCGGGGGGTTTGCCAAAAACATTCAGTACTTC. This gives the protein CASIDPAGGFAKNIQYF.

The rearrangement links TRBV4-1 to TRBJ1-2; 7 bases match TRBD1. Losses at the gene ends were 4 bases for V and 3 bases for J; bases not matched to a gene: 2. The CDR3 contains 13 residues. The V gene's germline CDR1 is MGHRA and CDR2 YSYEKL. CDR3 protein: CASSPRGYYGYTF. CDR3 sequence (DNA): TGCGCCAGCAGCCCCAGGGGGTACTATGGCTACACCTTC.

This clone was observed once. J is TRBJ2-7 and V is TRBV19, with TRBD2 identical over 12 bases. Germline-derived CDR1 and CDR2 are LNHDA and SQIVND (reference sequence). This CDR3 has 14 amino acids. The ends lost 4 bases at V and 3 bases at J; junction bases unmatched: 1. CDR3 sequence (DNA): TGTGCCAGTAGTACGACTAGCGGGGGCTACGAGCAGTACTTC. Translating gives CASSTTSGGYEQYF. Based on the CDR3 plus reference TRBV19 and TRBJ2-7, the full variable domain is DGGITQSPKYLFRKEGQNVTLSCEQNLNHDAMYWYRQDPGQGLRLIYYSQIVNDFQKGDIAEGYSVSREKKESFPLTVTSAQKNPTAFYLCASSTTSGGYEQYFGPGTRLTVT.

This clone has just a few counts. The chain has TRBV6-6 and TRBJ2-2; perhaps D is TRBD1 or TRBD2 (5 bases each). This CDR3 region has 14 residues. Germline assignment: CDR1 MNHNY and CDR2 SVGAGI (reference sequence). The germline V and J ends were trimmed by 2 bases and 7 bases, with 11 bases remaining between them. The CDR3 region is CASSYMGRDGELFF. The DNA for the CDR3 is TGTGCCAGCAGTTACATGGGACGGGACGGGGAGCTGTTTTTT.

The chain is built from TRBV25-1 and TRBJ1-1; D possibly corresponds to TRBD1 (5 bases). The V gene's germline CDR1 is MGHDK and CDR2 SYGVNS. This CDR3 is built from 14 residues. V lost 9 bases and J 0 bases, leaving 14 bases between the germline ends. The CDR3 reads CASSPWGMNTEAFF. CDR3 coding DNA: TGTGCCAGTAGCCCTTGGGGGATGAACACTGAAGCTTTCTTT.

This chain joins TRBV4-1 and TRBJ2-7; TRBD2 is a possible D gene (5 bases). V was pared by 0 bases and J by 3 bases, with 18 bases between. Germline CDR1 reads MGHRA; CDR2 reads YSYEKL. CDR3 length: 17 amino acids. This CDR3 reads CASSQDGSSTGIYEQYF. CDR3 coding DNA: TGCGCCAGCAGCCAAGACGGCAGTTCTACGGGGATCTACGAGCAGTACTTC.

This chain joins TRBV4-2 and TRBJ1-5, with a possible D match to TRBD1 (5 bases). This CDR3 region has 17 residues. The V end lost 1 base, the J end lost 2 bases, and 15 bases lay between the germline ends. CDR1 is LGHNA and CDR2 is YNFKEQ in the germline V gene. In nucleotides, the CDR3 is TGTGCCAGCAGCCAAGCGGGGGGTTCAGGTGGCAATCAGCCCCAGCATTTT. It encodes CASSQAGGSGGNQPQHF.

This chain uses TRBV6-5 with TRBJ1-1; no reliable D call. This CDR3 spans 15 amino acids. Germline CDR1 is MNHEY and CDR2 is SVGAGI. Deletions cut 2 bases from V and 2 bases from J, with 12 bases between. The DNA of the CDR3 is TGTGCCAGCAGTTACGACCCGGGATCCAACACTGAAGCTTTCTTT. This encodes CASSYDPGSNTEAFF.

V gene TRBV18 combines with J gene TRBJ1-3; the D gene is possibly TRBD1 (5 bases). V lost 5 bases, J lost 0 bases, and 11 bases lay in between. Germline V gene data show CDR1 as KGHSH and CDR2 as LQKENI. The CDR3 extends over 15 amino acids. The CDR3 region is CASSADRPSGNTIYF. CDR3 nucleotides: TGTGCCAGCTCAGCAGACAGACCCTCTGGAAACACCATATATTTT.

The rearrangement uses TRBV5-6 and TRBJ2-7; tentative D call: TRBD1 (5 bases). Germline V lookup: CDR1 SGHDT, CDR2 YYEEEE. Trimming shortened V by 4 bases and J by 0 bases, and 17 bases separated the two germline ends. The CDR3 is 16 residues long. The CDR3 is CASSPTRGHNSYEQYF. CDR3 coding DNA: TGTGCCAGCAGCCCGACAAGAGGACATAACTCCTACGAGCAGTACTTC.

CDR3: CASSQGLVAGYSYNEQFF. CDR3 DNA: TGTGCCAGCAGCCAAGGGTTGGTAGCGGGTTACTCCTACAATGAGCAGTTCTTC. This chain joins TRBV3-1 (or the pseudogene TRBV3-2) and TRBJ2-1; 7 nucleotides line up with TRBD2. The CDR3 runs to 18 residues. Per the germline V gene, CDR1 is LGHDT and CDR2 is YNNKEL (reference sequence). The V segment lost 1 base and the J segment 0 bases; nucleotides outside the gene matches: 9.

This chain links TRBV3-1 (or the pseudogene TRBV3-2) with TRBJ1-4; TRBD1 agrees at 10 bases. The CDR3 length is 15 residues. Germline V gene lookup returns CDR1 LGHDT and CDR2 YNNKEL (reference sequence). After removal of 2 bases from V and 7 bases from J, the junction contained 4 bases not matched to a gene. DNA of the CDR3: TGTGCCAGCAGCCAATTGAGGGACAGGGGTGAAAAACTGTTTTTT. Its protein product is CASSQLRDRGEKLFF.

The chain carries TRBV5-6 and TRBJ1-2, with D unclear. This CDR3 has 13 residues. CDR1 is SGHDT, CDR2 YYEEEE, per germline. Trimming removed 0 bases from V and 6 bases from J, with 9 bases in between. As DNA, the CDR3 is TGTGCCAGCAGCTTGGTTGCTATCGATGGCTACACCTTC. Protein product: CASSLVAIDGYTF. Full variable domain (rest looked up from reference TRBV5-6 and TRBJ1-2): DAGVTQSPTHLIKTRGQQVTLRCSPKSGHDTVSWYQQALGQGPQFIFQYYEEEERQRGNFPDRFSGHQFPNYSSELNVNALLLGDSALYLCASSLVAIDGYTFGSGTRLTVV.